This TCR beta chain emerged from a study of regulatory dendritic cells for organ transplantation. Regarding the study as a whole: Naive CD4+ and CD8+ repertoires were highly diverse; memory CD8+ was most oligoclonal. Regulatory dendritic cells appeared to expand memory CD8+ clones less than mature ones.

The CDR3 contains 15 residues. Germline V gene data show CDR1 as SGDLS and CDR2 as YYNGEE. The V gene end was trimmed by 3 bases and the J gene end by 8 bases; junction bases not matched to a gene: 4. This clone is judged medium-sized. Its antigen is not known. Sorted T cells were CFSE-labeled and cultured 5 days with allogeneic regulatory or mature dendritic cells at 1:10. Data came from immunoSEQ multiplex PCR; TCRdb stores just in-frame clones and leaves some out. The repertoire has fewer than 5,000 clones, approximately 60% of them found once; the top ten carry over 15%. The sample was memory CD8+ T cells from blood cultured with regulatory dendritic cells. Subset reported: CD45RO+ memory T cells. The chain joins TRBV9 to TRBJ1-6; 11 nucleotides line up with TRBD1. This TCR came from a human donor in good health. The CDR3: CASSGRTGGDSPLHF. CDR3 sequence (DNA): TGTGCCAGCAGCGGACGGACAGGGGGCGATTCACCCCTCCACTTT.